The 24 T cell receptor beta chains given below trace back to one sample, sequenced in a study of blood T cell repertoires in COVID-19. Assay: immunoSEQ multiplex PCR; the TCRdb copy retains only in-frame clones and omits some. Of under 110,000 clones listed, 75% to 85% are singletons. Sequencing was performed on peripheral blood. These receptors originate from a man older than 75 with COVID-19, enrolled during active disease.

This chain connects TRBV15 to TRBJ1-4; D remains unclear. The germline V gene encodes CDR1 LNHNV and CDR2 YYDKDF (reference sequence). The CDR3 has 12 residues. V shed 5 bases and J shed 12 bases, with 13 bases lying between them. The CDR3, as DNA: TGTGCCACCAGCCCGGCGACGAGGGAACTGTTTTTT. Its protein is CATSPATRELFF.

This chain links TRBV2 with TRBJ2-7; 8 positions match TRBD1. V lost 3 bases and J lost 2; bases outside the gene matches: 3. The CDR3 has 14 residues. From germline, CDR1 is SNHLY and CDR2 FYNNEI. The CDR3 sequence is CASSERTGTYEQYF. Here the CDR3 DNA reads TGTGCCAGCAGTGAGCGGACAGGGACCTACGAGCAGTACTTC.

The chain has TRBV7-2 and TRBJ1-1; 7 nucleotides line up with TRBD1. Trimming removed 2 bases from V and 1 base from J; junction bases left unmatched: 7. Germline loops: CDR1 SGHTA, CDR2 FQGNSA. There are 16 residues in the CDR3. Written as DNA, the CDR3 is TGTGCCAGCAGCTTAACACCGACAGGGTGGAACACTGAAGCTTTCTTT. It specifies CASSLTPTGWNTEAFF.

The chain recombines TRBV3-1 (or the pseudogene TRBV3-2) with TRBJ2-4, with 11 bases that match TRBD2. The CDR3 consists of 17 residues. Germline V gives CDR1 LGHDT, CDR2 YNNKEL (reference sequence). After removal of 4 bases from V and 1 base from J, the junction contained 6 bases not matched to a gene. The CDR3 DNA is TGTGCCAGCAGCCCCCGTTTAGCGGGAGGGGCCAAAAACATTCAGTACTTC. This encodes CASSPRLAGGAKNIQYF.

The chain is built from TRBV6-4 and TRBJ1-1; TRBD1 might be the D (6 bases). The CDR3 length is 13 residues. The germline gives CDR1 MRHNA, CDR2 SNTAGT. V lost 6 bases, J lost 2 bases, and 10 bases lay in between. This CDR3 reads CASRDSLNTEAFF. As DNA, the CDR3 is TGTGCCAGCAGGGACAGCCTTAACACTGAAGCTTTCTTT.

V is TRBV9 and J is TRBJ2-3; perhaps TRBD2 as D (5 bases). This CDR3 has 16 residues. V was shortened by 3 bases and J by 5 bases, with 19 bases between the two germline ends. Germline lookup yields CDR1 SGDLS and CDR2 YYNGEE. The CDR3 bases are TGTGCCAGCAGCGGTCGTGCTACGCTTCGGGGAGATACGCAGTATTTT. Its translation: CASSGRATLRGDTQYF.

This clone has a single count. The gene calls are TRBV19 and TRBJ2-3, with a weak D call TRBD2 (6 bases). The CDR3 sequence is 12 residues long. V was pared by 4 bases and J by 6 bases, with 8 bases between. Per the germline V gene, CDR1 is LNHDA and CDR2 is SQIVND (reference sequence). The CDR3 loop is CASSTGGDTQYF. CDR3 sequence (DNA): TGTGCCAGTAGTACTGGGGGGGATACGCAGTATTTT. Variable domain in full (rest from reference TRBV19 and TRBJ2-3): DGGITQSPKYLFRKEGQNVTLSCEQNLNHDAMYWYRQDPGQGLRLIYYSQIVNDFQKGDIAEGYSVSREKKESFPLTVTSAQKNPTAFYLCASSTGGDTQYFGPGTRLTVL.

This clone has only one observation. The V gene is TRBV30, the J gene TRBJ2-3, with 9 bases identical to TRBD2. The J segment lost 0 bases and the V segment lost 5 bases, leaving 3 bases of the junction unmatched. There are 14 residues in the CDR3. Germline V CDR1 and CDR2: GTSNPN, SVGIG (reference sequence). The CDR3 protein is CAWGLATSTDTQYF. CDR3 bases: TGTGCCTGGGGACTAGCGACTAGCACAGATACGCAGTATTTT.

Concerning this clone itself: An end of the junction does not agree with germline; a read error may underlie this. The chain links TRBV7-8 to TRBJ1-2; no clear D. The germline V gene has CDR1 SGHVS and CDR2 FQNEAQ. The CDR3 spans 15 residues. CDR3 protein: CVSSLVAGPGYGYTF. In nucleotides, the CDR3 is TGTGTCAGCAGCTTAGTGGCGGGCCCGGGCTATGGCTACACCTTC.

The chain carries TRBV28 and TRBJ1-4, with D tentatively TRBD1 (6 bases). V was pared by 5 bases and J by 0 bases, with 10 bases between. Germline lookup yields CDR1 MDHEN and CDR2 SYDVKM. This CDR3 is built from 15 residues. The CDR3 coding sequence is TGTGCCAGCAGTGCGACAGGCGCAACTAATGAAAAACTGTTTTTT. It yields the protein CASSATGATNEKLFF.

V usage is TRBV28 and J usage is TRBJ1-5, with 7 bases aligning to TRBD1. CDR3 size: 14 residues. Germline CDR1 reads MDHEN; CDR2 reads SYDVKM. The ends lost 6 bases at V and 10 bases at J; junction bases unmatched: 12. CDR3 protein: CASRLTGVFLPQHF. CDR3 DNA: TGTGCCAGCAGGCTCACAGGGGTTTTTCTTCCCCAGCATTTT.

The V gene is TRBV30, the J gene TRBJ2-1; TRBD2 matches 14 bases. The junction had 8 bases not matched to a gene; V was cut back by 2 bases and J by 2 bases. The germline gives CDR1 GTSNPN, CDR2 SVGIG (reference sequence). CDR3 length equals 18 residues. The CDR3 DNA sequence: TGTGCCTGGAGTCCTGGGACTAGCGGGAGACTCCCCTACAATGAGCAGTTCTTC. It translates to CAWSPGTSGRLPYNEQFF.

This clone was detected only a few times. The V gene is TRBV7-2, the J gene TRBJ2-3; the D gene is possibly TRBD2 (6 bases). The germline V gene has CDR1 SGHTA and CDR2 FQGNSA. V was clipped by 5 bases and J by 2 bases, with 14 bases between them. CDR3 size: 15 residues. CDR3 nucleotide sequence: TGTGCCAGCAGCCCACACGGAGGGGTCACAGATACGCAGTATTTT. Protein: CASSPHGGVTDTQYF.

This sequence joins TRBV19 and TRBJ1-5; D gene ambiguous. The V end lost 5 bases, the J end lost 2 bases, and 10 bases lay between the germline ends. CDR1 and CDR2 from the germline V gene are LNHDA and SQIVND (reference sequence). The CDR3 has 14 amino acids. CDR3 loop: CASSESTGNQPQHF. In DNA form, the CDR3 reads TGTGCCAGTAGTGAGAGTACGGGCAATCAGCCCCAGCATTTT.

This clone appeared a few times. The chain carries TRBV5-4 and TRBJ2-3, with 11 bases matching TRBD2. Losses at the gene ends were 3 bases for V and 1 base for J; bases not matched to a gene: 4. Germline CDR1 is SGHNT and CDR2 is YYREEE (reference sequence). This CDR3 comprises 16 residues. CDR3 protein: CASSSPGLAGTDTQYF. The CDR3 DNA follows: TGTGCCAGCAGCTCACCGGGACTAGCGGGCACAGATACGCAGTATTTT.

The chain recombines TRBV5-1 with TRBJ2-3; the match to TRBD2 covers 8 bases. CDR3 length: 16 residues. The V segment lost 2 bases and the J segment 2 bases; nucleotides outside the gene matches: 7. The germline CDR1 and CDR2 sequences are SGHRS and YFSETQ. The CDR3 region is CASSFATSGYTDTQYF. The CDR3 region has the DNA TGCGCCAGCAGCTTCGCTACTAGCGGATACACAGATACGCAGTATTTT.

This chain joins TRBV2 and TRBJ2-3, with D tentatively TRBD2 (6 bases). CDR1 and CDR2 (germline): SNHLY, FYNNEI. CDR3 length: 12 residues. V lost 3 bases and J lost 9, with 10 bases in between. CDR3 region: CASSDRAGTQYF. CDR3 sequence (DNA): TGTGCCAGCAGTGACCGCGCGGGGACGCAGTATTTT.

This clone was counted between two and nine times. The DNA for the CDR3 is TGTGCCAGCAGCTCGCACCCCCCTGGGGGACTTTCCACTGTGACCAACGTCCTGACTTTC. Amino acids: CASSSHPPGGLSTVTNVLTF. J is TRBJ2-6 and V is TRBV6-6; possible D gene TRBD2, 6 bases. Germline V gene sequence: CDR1 MNHNY, CDR2 SVGAGI (reference sequence). V was clipped by 6 bases and J by 8 bases, with 32 bases between them. CDR3 length: 20 residues.

The chain uses TRBV7-3 and TRBJ2-1; 8 positions match TRBD2. The CDR3 spans 15 residues. Germline assignment: CDR1 SGHTA and CDR2 FQGTGA. The ends lost 6 bases at V and 4 bases at J; junction bases unmatched: 8. The chain's CDR3 is CASSPGVAGYNEQFF. In DNA, the CDR3 is TGTGCCAGCAGTCCCGGGGTAGCGGGATACAATGAGCAGTTCTTC. Combining the CDR3 with reference TRBV7-3 and TRBJ2-1 gives the whole variable domain GAGVSQTPSNKVTEKGKYVELRCDPISGHTALYWYRQSLGQGPEFLIYFQGTGAADDSGLPNDRFFAVRPEGSVSTLKIQRTERGDSAVYLCASSPGVAGYNEQFFGPGTRLTVL.

The V call is TRBV7-9, the J call TRBJ2-6; weak D call: TRBD2 (6 bases). The V and J ends lost 2 bases and 0 bases respectively, with 8 bases between them. Germline CDR1 reads SEHNR; CDR2 reads FQNEAQ (reference sequence). The CDR3 spans 16 residues. This CDR3 reads CASSLRGGSGANVLTF. In DNA form, the CDR3 reads TGTGCCAGCAGCTTAAGGGGAGGCTCTGGGGCCAACGTCCTGACTTTC.

The rearrangement links TRBV7-9 to TRBJ2-5; unclear D gene. V was clipped by 4 bases and J by 8 bases, with 14 bases between them. Germline CDR1 reads SEHNR; CDR2 reads FQNEAQ (reference sequence). The CDR3 covers 13 residues. For the CDR3, the DNA is TGTGCCAGCAGCTACGGGTCGGCTGGAACCCAGTACTTC. Protein sequence: CASSYGSAGTQYF. The variable domain in full, completed from reference TRBV7-9 and TRBJ2-5, reads DTGVSQNPRHKITKRGQNVTFRCDPISEHNRLYWYRQTLGQGPEFLTYFQNEAQLEKSRLLSDRFSAERPKGSFSTLEIQRTEQGDSAMYLCASSYGSAGTQYFGPGTRLLVL.

The chain uses TRBV5-1 and TRBJ2-3; TRBD2 agrees at 7 bases. V shed 7 bases, J shed 2 bases, and the junction held 4 bases outside the gene matches. The CDR3 is 13 residues long. Germline CDR1 and CDR2: SGHRS and YFSETQ. CDR3 in amino acids: CASGTSDTDTQYF. The CDR3 DNA reads TGCGCCAGCGGAACTAGCGACACAGATACGCAGTATTTT.

V gene TRBV23-1 combines with J gene TRBJ2-1, with D possibly TRBD2 on 6 matching bases. TRBV23-1 is labeled an ORF, and its function is uncertain. The V end lost 10 bases, the J end lost 9 bases, and 16 bases lay between the germline ends. This CDR3 is built from 12 residues. CDR3 coding DNA: TGCGCCAACACTGAGGCGGGAAGTGAGCAGTTCTTC. Amino acids: CANTEAGSEQFF.

The V call is TRBV10-2, the J call TRBJ2-3; D may be TRBD2 (6 bases). Trimming removed 7 bases at V and 1 base at J, with 15 bases between. This CDR3 spans 15 amino acids. In germline, CDR1 is WSHSY, CDR2 SAAADI. CDR3 residues: CASTASGSRTDTQYF. The DNA for the CDR3 is TGCGCCAGCACCGCGAGCGGGTCCCGCACAGATACGCAGTATTTT.